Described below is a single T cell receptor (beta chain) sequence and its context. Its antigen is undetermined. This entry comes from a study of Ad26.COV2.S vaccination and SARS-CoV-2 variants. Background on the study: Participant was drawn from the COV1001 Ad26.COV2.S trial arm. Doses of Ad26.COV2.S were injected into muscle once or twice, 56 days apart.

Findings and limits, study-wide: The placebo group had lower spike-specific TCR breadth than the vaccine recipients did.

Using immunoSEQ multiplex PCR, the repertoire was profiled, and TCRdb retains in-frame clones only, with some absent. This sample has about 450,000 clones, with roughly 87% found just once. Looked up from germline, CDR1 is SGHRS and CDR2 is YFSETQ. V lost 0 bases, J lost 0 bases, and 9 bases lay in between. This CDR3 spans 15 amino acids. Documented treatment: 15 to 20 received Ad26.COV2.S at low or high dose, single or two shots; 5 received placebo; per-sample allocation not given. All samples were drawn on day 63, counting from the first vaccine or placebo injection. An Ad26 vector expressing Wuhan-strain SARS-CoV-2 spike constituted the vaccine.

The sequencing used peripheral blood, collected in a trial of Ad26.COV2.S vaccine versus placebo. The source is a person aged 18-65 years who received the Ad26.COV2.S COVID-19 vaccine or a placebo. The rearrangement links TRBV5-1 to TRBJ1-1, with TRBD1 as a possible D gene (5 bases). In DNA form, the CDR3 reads TGCGCCAGCAGCTTGGCCACAGGTATGAACACTGAAGCTTTCTTT. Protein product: CASSLATGMNTEAFF.